A selection of T cell receptor beta chains follows, all from one sample in a study of cytomegalovirus exposure and HLA in healthy donors. The data were produced by immunoSEQ multiplex PCR, yet TCRdb's version contains in-frame clones alone and is incomplete. Of about 140,000 clones listed, over 60% are singletons. The sequencing input was PBMCs. Receptors originate from a female donor in good health and CMV-seronegative. Both conserved end residues are part of each CDR3. Fields, in order: J gene, D gene, clone size, V gene, CDR3 DNA, CDR3 protein. The D gene is left open where the match is weak. Clone size is stated in some rows and not others, as once, few, many or a class when expanded.

TRBJ2-5 | . | . | TRBV6-6 | TGTGCCAGCAGTTACCGTCAGGGCATCCAAGAGACCCAGTACTTC | CASSYRQGIQETQYF
TRBJ2-1 | . | . | TRBV6-4 | TGTGCCAGCAGTGACAGGGCGGGCGAAAATGAGCAGTTCTTC | CASSDRAGENEQFF
TRBJ1-1 | . | . | TRBV5-5 | TGTGCCAGCAGCCCGGGGGTATCGACTGAAGCTTTCTTT | CASSPGVSTEAFF
TRBJ1-5 | . | . | TRBV5-5 | TGTGCCAGCAGCTTGCGTCAGATAAATCAGCCCCAGCATTTT | CASSLRQINQPQHF
TRBJ1-2 | . | . | TRBV15 | TGTGCCACCAGCAGGACATTTCGCCCTACGGCTAACTATGGCTACACCTTC | CATSRTFRPTANYGYTF
TRBJ1-5 | . | few | TRBV6-6 | TGTGCCAGCAGTTACGGCGGGGGCAATCAGCCCCAGCATTTT | CASSYGGGNQPQHF
TRBJ2-7 | . | . | TRBV10-1 | TGCGCCAGCAGTGATACAGACCTTAACGAGCAGTACTTC | CASSDTDLNEQYF
TRBJ1-2 | TRBD1 | . | TRBV5-1 | TGCGCCAGCAGCGCGACAGGGTCGAATAACTATGGCTACACCTTC | CASSATGSNNYGYTF
TRBJ1-2 | TRBD1 | . | TRBV5-1 | TGCGCCAGCAGCTTGGGCGCAGGGGGCCCGAATGGCTACACCTTC | CASSLGAGGPNGYTF
TRBJ2-7 | TRBD2 | few | TRBV6-4 | TGTGCCAGCAGTGCCCGGGAGGGAAACGAGCAGTACTTC | CASSAREGNEQYF
TRBJ2-5 | . | . | TRBV6-6 | TGTGCCAGCAAGAACAGTGGCCCACAAGAGACCCAGTACTTC | CASKNSGPQETQYF
TRBJ2-1 | . | once | TRBV4-1 | TGCGCCAGCAGCCAACATTTCGGGATTTCCTCAAACAATGGGCAGTTCTTC | CASSQHFGISSNNGQFF
TRBJ2-7 | . | . | TRBV28 | TGTGCCAGCAGTCCCCCTCAGGGTAAACCCTACGAGCAGTACTTC | CASSPPQGKPYEQYF
TRBJ2-1 | . | . | TRBV27 | TGTGCCAGCAATCAATTTATGAGGGCCTCCTACAATGAGCAGTTCTTC | CASNQFMRASYNEQFF
TRBJ2-1 | TRBD1 | . | TRBV5-1 | TGCGCCAGCAGCTCTACAGGGGATAACTACAATGAGCAGTTCTTC | CASSSTGDNYNEQFF
TRBJ2-2 | TRBD2 | . | TRBV5-4 | TGTGCCAGCAGCTTACTAGCGGGAAAGGTCACCGGGGAGCTGTTTTTT | CASSLLAGKVTGELFF
TRBJ1-2 | . | . | TRBV27 | TGTGCCAGCAGCACAGGGTGGGGGGGTGGCTACACCTTC | CASSTGWGGGYTF
TRBJ2-3 | . | . | TRBV9 | TGTGCCAGCAGCGTAGGGCGACTCCCTAGCACAGATACGCAGTATTTT | CASSVGRLPSTDTQYF
TRBJ2-7 | . | . | TRBV7-6 | TGTGCCAGCAGCCGTGGACAGCCTTACGAGCAGTACTTC | CASSRGQPYEQYF
TRBJ1-4 | TRBD1 | few | TRBV5-4 | TGTGCCAGCAGACCGACAGGGGGTAGTGCTAATGAAAAACTGTTTTTT | CASRPTGGSANEKLFF
TRBJ1-1 | . | . | TRBV10-1 | TGCGCCAGCAGTGAGTCGATGTCGGGGAAGACTGAAGCTTTCTTT | CASSESMSGKTEAFF
TRBJ2-5 | TRBD2 | few | TRBV7-7 | TGTGCCAGCAGCTGGGTTCCAGGGAGGGGAGAGACCCAGTACTTC | CASSWVPGRGETQYF
TRBJ1-1 | . | . | TRBV19 | TGTGCCAGTAGTATAGGAAGAGATGAAGCTTTCTTT | CASSIGRDEAFF
TRBJ1-1 | TRBD1 | once | TRBV5-1 | TGCGCCAGCAGCGGCTACAGGGGACCGAACACTGAAGCTTTCTTT | CASSGYRGPNTEAFF
TRBJ2-3 | . | . | TRBV27 | TGTGCCAGCAGTTCCCTCCCTACAGATACGCAGTATTTT | CASSSLPTDTQYF
TRBJ1-2 | TRBD1 | few | TRBV19 | TGTGCCGGACAGGGGGCGGATGGCTACACCTTC | CAGQGADGYTF
TRBJ1-5 | TRBD1 | once | TRBV6-1 | TGTGCCAGCGGTGGACAGGGCGATTCATCGTCCCAGCATTTT | CASGGQGDSSSQHF
TRBJ2-7 | . | . | TRBV9 | TGTGCCAGCAGCGATAGCACCGGGACACCCTCCTACGAGCAGTACTTC | CASSDSTGTPSYEQYF
TRBJ2-3 | TRBD1 | . | TRBV5-4 | TGTGCCAGCAGCCTGAAACGACAGGGCCTCACAGATACGCAGTATTTT | CASSLKRQGLTDTQYF
TRBJ2-1 | TRBD2 | . | TRBV9 | TGTGCCAGCAGTCTAGCGGGCAATGAGCAGTTCTTC | CASSLAGNEQFF
TRBJ2-3 | . | . | TRBV7-9 | TGTGCCAGCAGCTCTCTGGGGGCCAGTGGCACAGATACGCAGTATTTT | CASSSLGASGTDTQYF
TRBJ2-7 | . | . | TRBV11-2 | TGTGCCAGCAGCTTACTCTCCTACGAGCAGTACTTC | CASSLLSYEQYF
TRBJ2-5 | TRBD1 | . | TRBV14 | TGTGCCAGCAGCCAATTTAAGGGGGCGGGAGAGACCCAGTACTTC | CASSQFKGAGETQYF
TRBJ2-5 | . | . | TRBV15 | TGTGCCACCAGCAGAGTACCGGGACTCCAAGAGACCCAGTACTTC | CATSRVPGLQETQYF
TRBJ2-1 | TRBD2 | . | TRBV14 | TGTGCCAGCAGCCAAAGCGGGGGCTACAATGAGCAGTTCTTC | CASSQSGGYNEQFF
TRBJ1-1 | TRBD1 | . | TRBV18 | TGTGCCAGCTCATGGGGACAGGGGCGCAACACTGAAGCTTTCTTT | CASSWGQGRNTEAFF
TRBJ2-7 | . | . | TRBV29-1 | TGCAGCGTTGCGAACAGGGCGACCTACGAGCAGTACTTC | CSVANRATYEQYF
TRBJ1-1 | . | . | TRBV7-9 | TGTGCCAGCAGCCCTATCCTTAACACTGAAGCTTTCTTT | CASSPILNTEAFF
TRBJ2-5 | TRBD1 | . | TRBV27 | TGTGCCAGCAGGGGACAGGGTTTGGGCGTCCAAGAGACCCAGTACTTC | CASRGQGLGVQETQYF
TRBJ1-5 | . | . | TRBV2 | TGTGCCAGCAGTGGGGCAAATAGCAATCAGCCCCAGCATTTT | CASSGANSNQPQHF
TRBJ2-7 | . | . | TRBV28 | TGTGCCAGCAGTCCCTCAAACTACTACGAGCAGTACTTC | CASSPSNYYEQYF
TRBJ1-1 | . | . | TRBV9 | TGTGCCAGCAGCGTAGAGGCGAAGGGGGAAGCTTTCTTT | CASSVEAKGEAFF
TRBJ2-1 | TRBD2 | . | TRBV7-2 | TGTGCCAGCAGCTTAGCTGCGGGAGAGTGGGTCAATGAGCAGTTCTTC | CASSLAAGEWVNEQFF
TRBJ2-7 | TRBD1 | . | TRBV6-5 | TGTGCCAGCAGTACGCGGACAGGATCCTACGAGCAGTACTTC | CASSTRTGSYEQYF
TRBJ2-7 | TRBD1 | . | TRBV29-1 | TGCAGCGTTTCAACGACAGGGAGCTCCTACGAGCAGTACTTC | CSVSTTGSSYEQYF
TRBJ1-5 | TRBD1 | few | TRBV4-1 | TGCGCCAGCAGCCAACGACTCCCGGGACAGGGGACTAGCAATCAGCCCCAGCATTTT | CASSQRLPGQGTSNQPQHF
TRBJ1-1 | . | few | TRBV14 | TGTGCCAGCAAAGGTCGACAGTTGGACACTGAAGCTTTCTTT | CASKGRQLDTEAFF
TRBJ2-7 | . | . | TRBV30 | TGTGCCTGGAGGGGAGGACTGGGGAAAAACTACGAGCAGTACTTC | CAWRGGLGKNYEQYF
TRBJ2-2 | . | . | TRBV13 | TGTGCCAGCAGCTTTCGGGTTCACACCGGGGAGCTGTTTTTT | CASSFRVHTGELFF
TRBJ1-1 | . | . | TRBV15 | TGTGCCACCAGCAGAGATCTCAGGGACACTGAAGCTTTCTTT | CATSRDLRDTEAFF
TRBJ2-5 | TRBD2 | . | TRBV19 | TGTGCCAGTAGTTCGGGGACTAGCGGGGGGACAACCCAGTACTTC | CASSSGTSGGTTQYF
TRBJ2-1 | TRBD1 | . | TRBV7-2 | TGTGCCAGCAGCCTCGGGACAGGGAATATTAATGAGCAGTTCTTC | CASSLGTGNINEQFF
TRBJ2-5 | TRBD2 | . | TRBV19 | TGTGCCAGCCAGCGGGGGACCACGGCGGAGACCCAGTACTTC | CASQRGTTAETQYF
TRBJ2-7 | . | . | TRBV15 | TGTGCCACCAGCAGGGCGCTTGGTGACTACGAGCAGTACTTC | CATSRALGDYEQYF
TRBJ2-7 | . | . | TRBV7-8 | TGTGCCAGCAGCCTAGTCGACCACCGACAGAGACCTTCAGGTTTATACGAGCAGTACTTC | CASSLVDHRQRPSGLYEQYF
TRBJ2-2 | TRBD2 | once | TRBV9 | TGTGCCAGCAGCGTAGGGCTAGCGGGGAGGAAACTTGGGGAGCTGTTTTTT | CASSVGLAGRKLGELFF
TRBJ1-1 | . | . | TRBV6-6 | TGTGCCAGCAGACCCCCGGACGGACTAGAAGCTTTCTTT | CASRPPDGLEAFF
TRBJ2-5 | TRBD2 | . | TRBV9 | TGTGCCAGCAGCGTAGTTGCGGGAGGGGTGGAGACCCAGTACTTC | CASSVVAGGVETQYF
TRBJ2-5 | . | . | TRBV6-1 | TGTGCCAGCTCATTTACGAGGGGGGGACAAGAGACCCAGTACTTC | CASSFTRGGQETQYF
TRBJ2-1 | TRBD2 | few | TRBV5-1 | TGCGCCAGCAGCTCGACTAGCGGGAGCAATGAGCAGTTCTTC | CASSSTSGSNEQFF